Listed below are T cell receptor beta chains from one sample, sequenced in a study of cytomegalovirus exposure and HLA in healthy donors. Measured with immunoSEQ multiplex PCR; TCRdb has only the in-frame clones, and not every one. The sample holds about 330,000 clones, about nine tenths seen once. Sequencing was done on a sample of PBMCs. All receptors come from a woman aged 25 to 39 in good health and CMV-seropositive. CDR3s include the opening cysteine and the closing phenylalanine or tryptophan. D genes are given only for firm matches. Only part of the rows carry a size: once, few, many, or a class if the clone is expanded.

abundance: once; v_gene: TRBV29-1; d_gene: TRBD1; j_gene: TRBJ1-4; CDR3nt: TGCAGCGCTGTGCGGGACAGCAAGGAAGTGTTTTTT; CDR3aa: CSAVRDSKEVFF
abundance: .; v_gene: TRBV30; d_gene: TRBD1; j_gene: TRBJ2-5; CDR3nt: TGTGCCTGGGAGGGGGCGAACCAAGAGACCCAGTACTTC; CDR3aa: CAWEGANQETQYF
abundance: .; v_gene: TRBV28; d_gene: .; j_gene: TRBJ2-3; CDR3nt: TGTGCCAGCAGTTTTACTGAGGGGGCAGATACGCAGTATTTT; CDR3aa: CASSFTEGADTQYF
abundance: .; v_gene: TRBV30; d_gene: .; j_gene: TRBJ2-3; CDR3nt: TGTGCCTGGAATAACCCAGATACGCAGTATTTT; CDR3aa: CAWNNPDTQYF
abundance: .; v_gene: TRBV7-8; d_gene: .; j_gene: TRBJ2-1; CDR3nt: TGTGCCAGCAGCTTCCCGAAGGACATATTGGGATACAATGAGCAGTTCTTC; CDR3aa: CASSFPKDILGYNEQFF
abundance: few; v_gene: TRBV30; d_gene: .; j_gene: TRBJ2-6; CDR3nt: TGTGCCTGGCGCCCGGTTGGGGGGAAGGGGGCCAACGTCCTGACTTTC; CDR3aa: CAWRPVGGKGANVLTF
abundance: few; v_gene: TRBV19; d_gene: TRBD1; j_gene: TRBJ1-2; CDR3nt: TGTGCCAGTAGCGAAAGACAGGGCAAATACTATGGCTACACCTTC; CDR3aa: CASSERQGKYYGYTF
abundance: .; v_gene: TRBV14; d_gene: .; j_gene: TRBJ2-2; CDR3nt: TGTGCCAGCAGCCAGAGAGGGGAGCTGTTTTTT; CDR3aa: CASSQRGELFF
abundance: .; v_gene: TRBV7-3; d_gene: TRBD2; j_gene: TRBJ2-3; CDR3nt: TGTGCCAGCAGCCTGAGCGGGGGGACCACAGATACGCAGTATTTT; CDR3aa: CASSLSGGTTDTQYF
abundance: .; v_gene: TRBV7-2; d_gene: .; j_gene: TRBJ2-7; CDR3nt: TGTGCCAGCAGCTTAGTTGAACAGGACAGTCGGTACTTC; CDR3aa: CASSLVEQDSRYF
abundance: once; v_gene: TRBV2; d_gene: .; j_gene: TRBJ2-2; CDR3nt: TGTGCCACGGCATCCGGGGAGCTGTTTTTT; CDR3aa: CATASGELFF
abundance: few; v_gene: TRBV7-2; d_gene: .; j_gene: TRBJ2-7; CDR3nt: TGTGCCAGCAGCTTATCCAGGGGCTACGAGCAGTACTTC; CDR3aa: CASSLSRGYEQYF
abundance: .; v_gene: TRBV7-8; d_gene: .; j_gene: TRBJ1-1; CDR3nt: TGTGCCAGCAGCCTGACAGCGAACACTGAAGCTTTCTTT; CDR3aa: CASSLTANTEAFF
abundance: .; v_gene: TRBV25-1; d_gene: .; j_gene: TRBJ2-1; CDR3nt: TGTGCCAGCAGCCCACCCTACCCAGAGCAGTTCTTC; CDR3aa: CASSPPYPEQFF
abundance: .; v_gene: TRBV21-1; d_gene: .; j_gene: TRBJ1-5; CDR3nt: TGTGCCAGCAGCAAATTGGTGGGCAATCAGCCCCAGCATTTT; CDR3aa: CASSKLVGNQPQHF